This T cell receptor (beta chain) was profiled in a study of blood T cell repertoires in COVID-19. Study information: COVID-19 samples collected from the United States, Italy and Spain covered acute and convalescent phases. The analysed material was cDNA or gDNA that came from T cells, B-cell-depleted T cells, or PBMCs.

Germline V gives CDR1 MGHDK, CDR2 SYGVNS. V lost 8 bases, J lost 0 bases, and 12 bases lay in between. CDR3 length equals 14 residues. Measured with immunoSEQ multiplex PCR; TCRdb has only the in-frame clones, and not every one. The sample holds about 200,000 clones, approximately 86% seen once. The age range of participants was 18 to 89 years, with residence in some 25 US areas. Within the 2 weeks before study entry, each person in the exposed group met a COVID-19 case. The specimen sequenced was PBMCs or T cells enriched from blood (not recorded which). The V gene is TRBV25-1, the J gene TRBJ2-3, with D perhaps matching TRBD2 (6 bases). The receptor was isolated from a woman aged 25 to 39 who had been exposed to COVID-19. The CDR3 protein is CASGDFSSTDTQYF. In nucleotides, the CDR3 is TGTGCCAGCGGGGACTTCTCTAGCACAGATACGCAGTATTTT.